This is a list of T cell receptor beta chains from one sample in a study of T-cell memory formation after mild COVID-19. From the 5' RACE reads, TCRdb called clonotypes with MiXCR, one entry per CDR3 protein. Altogether around 450,000 distinct CDR3 sequences are present, around 24% being singletons, with the ten largest covering 7.5% to 10%. The sequenced sample consisted of PBMCs or a T cell subset sorted from them (not recorded which). All receptors derive from an adult woman who had mild COVID-19 (a few samples of this study predate the infection). Cell type and time point are not known. Both conserved end residues are part of each CDR3.

v_call	j_call	cdr3_aa
TRBV28	TRBJ2-3	CASSPSDSTDTQYF
TRBV7-9	TRBJ2-7	CASSFPGQGGTYEQYF
TRBV18	TRBJ1-2	CASSPSEGGFDYGYTF
TRBV5-8	TRBJ2-2	CASAGTGDTGELFF
TRBV6-2/TRBV6-3	TRBJ2-7	CASSSTGVYEQYF
TRBV18	TRBJ1-5	CASSQGRDQPQHF
TRBV20-1	TRBJ2-4	CSAGDGGGKNIQYF
TRBV29-1	TRBJ2-1	CSVGGRRGQTSYNEQFF
TRBV6-5	TRBJ1-4	CASSYSGAPTGLFF
TRBV7-2	TRBJ1-1	CASSLTGVADTEAFF
TRBV4-3	TRBJ1-5	CASSQEFWGAGQPQHF
TRBV7-9	TRBJ2-1	CASSSPLIDEQFF
TRBV4-3	TRBJ1-1	CASSAGTEAEAFF
TRBV20-1	TRBJ2-2	CSASRIDKNTGELFF
TRBV20-1	TRBJ2-3	CSAPFGGADTQYF
TRBV12-3/TRBV12-4	TRBJ1-1	CASSTGSGTEAFF
TRBV7-8	TRBJ2-2	CASSSRQGLTGELFF
TRBV12-3/TRBV12-4	TRBJ2-5	CASSLYRVQETQYF
TRBV10-3	TRBJ1-1	CAISGQALAAFF
TRBV6-5	TRBJ2-2	CASSYSEVWRGRQAGELFF
TRBV10-3	TRBJ1-5	CAISDRGPGQPQHF
TRBV20-1	TRBJ2-1	CSARVGPSGTSEQFF
TRBV18	TRBJ1-5	CASSPEVTGNQPQHF
TRBV4-1	TRBJ1-1	CASRRVGGGFTEAFF
TRBV5-1	TRBJ2-3	CASSLTASGRRTDTQYF